This T cell receptor beta chain derives from a study of cytomegalovirus exposure and HLA in healthy donors. Notes on the study in general: Using the classifier, cytomegalovirus status was reportedly diagnosed with high specificity and sensitivity. A later analysis linked a missense variant in DCLRE1C to the trimming of TCR beta V and J genes.

Donors were ostensibly healthy at sampling, although undocumented immune exposures were probable. Both 60 Vbeta primers and 13 Jbeta primers went into the PCR. Produced via immunoSEQ multiplex PCR; TCRdb's table is partial and in-frame only. The sample lists 84,000 or so clones, more than 70% occurring once. As concerns this clone: What it binds is unknown.

V shed 1 base, J shed 5 bases, and the junction held 6 bases outside the gene matches. From germline, CDR1 is LNHNV and CDR2 YYDKDF (reference sequence). This CDR3 is 15 amino acids long. The sequence was collected from a man aged 25-40 years in good health and CMV-seronegative. The chain is built from TRBV15 and TRBJ2-7; TRBD2 matches 9 bases. Sequenced input: PBMCs. The CDR3 DNA reads TGTGCCACCAGCAGAGTAGCGGGAGAGGTTGACGAGCAGTACTTC. It encodes CATSRVAGEVDEQYF.